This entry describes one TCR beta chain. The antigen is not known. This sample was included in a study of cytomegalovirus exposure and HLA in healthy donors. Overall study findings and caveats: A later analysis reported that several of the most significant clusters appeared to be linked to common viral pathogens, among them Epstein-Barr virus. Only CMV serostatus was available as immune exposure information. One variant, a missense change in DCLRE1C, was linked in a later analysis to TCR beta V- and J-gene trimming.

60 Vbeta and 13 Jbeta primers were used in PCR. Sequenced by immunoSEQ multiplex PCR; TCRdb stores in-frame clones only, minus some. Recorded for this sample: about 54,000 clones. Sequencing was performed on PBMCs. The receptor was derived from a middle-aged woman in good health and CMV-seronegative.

CDR3 DNA: TGCGCCAGCAGCTTGGCTACTAGCGGGGGAGATACGCAGTATTTT. Amino acids: CASSLATSGGDTQYF. The chain joins TRBV5-1 to TRBJ2-3; 11 bases agree with TRBD2. The CDR3 totals 15 residues. V lost 0 bases, J lost 5 bases, and 2 bases stayed unmatched. Germline V gives CDR1 SGHRS, CDR2 YFSETQ.